This TCR beta chain was identified during a study of cytomegalovirus exposure and HLA in healthy donors. Whole-study results and caveats: When presence/absence was analysed, sequencing depth was taken to be roughly uniform across donors.

Use of 60 Vbeta and 13 Jbeta primers characterized the PCR. This table comes from immunoSEQ multiplex PCR, and its TCRdb copy is limited to in-frame clones, with some not included. The sample has tens of thousands of clones, approximately 64% seen once; the top ten hold about 5.4%. The J segment lost 5 bases and the V segment lost 1 base, leaving 3 bases of the junction unmatched. CDR3 length equals 14 residues. Germline V gene data show CDR1 as LNHNV and CDR2 as YYDKDF (reference sequence). This clone was seen a handful of times. Its specificity is not known. The receptor was derived from a boy younger than 18 in good health and CMV-seropositive. The sequenced sample was PBMCs. The chain uses TRBV15 and TRBJ2-7; 9 bases line up with TRBD2. In DNA, the CDR3 is TGTGCCACCAGCAGAGTCGCGGGAGGGCACGAGCAGTACTTC. Translation: CATSRVAGGHEQYF. The full variable domain, its missing parts supplied by reference TRBV15 and TRBJ2-7, is DAMVIQNPRYQVTQFGKPVTLSCSQTLNHNVMYWYQQKSSQAPKLLFHYYDKDFNNEADTPDNFQSRRPNTSFCFLDIRSPGLGDTAMYLCATSRVAGGHEQYFGPGTRLTVT.